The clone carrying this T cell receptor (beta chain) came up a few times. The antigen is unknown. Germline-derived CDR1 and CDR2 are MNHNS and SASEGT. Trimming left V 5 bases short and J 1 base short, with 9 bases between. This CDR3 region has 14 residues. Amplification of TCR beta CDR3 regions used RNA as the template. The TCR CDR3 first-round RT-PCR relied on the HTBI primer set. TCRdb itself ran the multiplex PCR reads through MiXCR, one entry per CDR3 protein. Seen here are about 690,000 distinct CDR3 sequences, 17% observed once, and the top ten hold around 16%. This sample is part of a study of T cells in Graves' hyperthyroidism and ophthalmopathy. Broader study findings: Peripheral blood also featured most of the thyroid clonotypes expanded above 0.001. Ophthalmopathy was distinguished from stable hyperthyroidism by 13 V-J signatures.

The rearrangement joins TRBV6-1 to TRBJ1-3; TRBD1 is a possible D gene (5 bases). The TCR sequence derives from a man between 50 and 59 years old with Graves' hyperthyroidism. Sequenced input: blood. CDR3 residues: CASSTSGSGNTIYF. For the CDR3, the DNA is TGTGCCAGCAGTACCTCAGGGTCTGGAAACACCATATATTTT.